Below, one TCR beta chain is given with its context. The same CDR3 can be traced to other DNA sequences in this sample. The data were obtained in a study of siplizumab effects on memory and regulatory T cells. This CDR3 has 13 amino acids. CDR1 is SQVTM, CDR2 ANQGSEA, per germline. V dropped 1 base and J dropped 4 bases, with 8 bases sitting between them. Profiling relied on immunoSEQ multiplex PCR, and the TCRdb table lists in-frame clones only, not all of them. The profile shows about 26,000 clones, 84% of them singletons. The rearrangement links TRBV29-1 to TRBJ1-3; D is perhaps TRBD1 (6 bases). Specimen: memory CD4+ T cells sorted from blood. This clonotype was obtained from a human donor in good health. The CDR3 coding sequence is TGCAGCGTTGAAGGAGGGGGGGGAAACACCATATATTTT. As protein: CSVEGGGGNTIYF. Based on the CDR3 plus reference TRBV29-1 and TRBJ1-3, the full variable domain is SAVISQKPSRDICQRGTSLTIQCQVDSQVTMMFWYRQQPGQSLTLIATANQGSEATYESGFVIDKFPISRPNLTFSTLTVSNMSPEDSSIYLCSVEGGGGNTIYFGEGSWLTVV.